The clone carrying this T cell receptor beta chain occurred many times. The data were obtained in a study of blood T cells in healthy people across ages. Germline CDR1 is MNHEY and CDR2 is SVGAGI. The CDR3 spans 17 residues. Then a second PCR, running roughly 7 to 11 cycles, was carried out with a sample-barcoded 5' primer and a J-beta primer mix. TCRdb re-derived calls from the 5' RACE reads in MiXCR, one entry per CDR3 protein. This table has some 1.5 million distinct CDR3 sequences, 28% appearing once. This sequence originates from a woman aged 25-40 years in good health. The sequencing sample was made of blood. This chain joins TRBV6-5 and TRBJ2-5; maybe TRBD2 (6 bases). The J call may be in error: the DNA end matches TRBJ2-7 better. DNA for the CDR3: TGTGCCAGCAGTTACCGACGCGACGGGAGAACGGGGTACGAGCAGTACTTC. It codes for CASSYRRDGRTGYEQYF.